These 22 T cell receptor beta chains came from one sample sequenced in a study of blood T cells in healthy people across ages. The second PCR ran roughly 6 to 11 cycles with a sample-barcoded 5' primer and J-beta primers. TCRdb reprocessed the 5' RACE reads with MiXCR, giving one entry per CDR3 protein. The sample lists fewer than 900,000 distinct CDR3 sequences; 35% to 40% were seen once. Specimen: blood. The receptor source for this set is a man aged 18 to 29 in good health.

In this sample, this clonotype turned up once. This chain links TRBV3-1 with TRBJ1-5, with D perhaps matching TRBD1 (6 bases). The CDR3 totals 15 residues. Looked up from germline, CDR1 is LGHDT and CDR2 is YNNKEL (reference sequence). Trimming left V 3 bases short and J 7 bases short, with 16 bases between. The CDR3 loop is CASSQGRGQSQPQHF. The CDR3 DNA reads TGTGCCAGCAGCCAGGGGAGGGGACAAAGCCAGCCCCAGCATTTT.

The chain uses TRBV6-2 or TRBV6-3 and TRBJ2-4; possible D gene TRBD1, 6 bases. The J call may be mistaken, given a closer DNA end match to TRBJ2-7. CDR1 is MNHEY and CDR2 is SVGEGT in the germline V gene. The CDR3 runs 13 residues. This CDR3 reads CASSYKGESEQYF. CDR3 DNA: TGTGCCAGCAGTTACAAGGGGGAAAGCGAGCAGTACTTC.

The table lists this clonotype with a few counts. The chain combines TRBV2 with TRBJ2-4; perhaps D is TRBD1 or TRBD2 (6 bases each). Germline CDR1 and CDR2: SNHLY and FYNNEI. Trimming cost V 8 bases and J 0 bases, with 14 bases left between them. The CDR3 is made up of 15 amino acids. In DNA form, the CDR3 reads TGTGCCAGCGGGGGGACAATAACAGCCAAAAACATTCAGTACTTC. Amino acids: CASGGTITAKNIQYF.

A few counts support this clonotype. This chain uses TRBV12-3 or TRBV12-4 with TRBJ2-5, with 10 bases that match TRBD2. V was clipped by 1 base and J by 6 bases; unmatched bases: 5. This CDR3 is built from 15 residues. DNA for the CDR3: TGTGCCAGCAGTTTAGGGACTAGCGGTGGTAAGACCCAGTACTTC. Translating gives CASSLGTSGGKTQYF.

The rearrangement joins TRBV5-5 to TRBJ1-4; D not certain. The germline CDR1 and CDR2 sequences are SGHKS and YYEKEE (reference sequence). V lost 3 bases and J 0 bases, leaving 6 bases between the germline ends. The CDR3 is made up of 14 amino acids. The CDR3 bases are TGTGCCAGCAGCTGGTCCCCAACTAATGAAAAACTGTTTTTT. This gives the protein CASSWSPTNEKLFF.

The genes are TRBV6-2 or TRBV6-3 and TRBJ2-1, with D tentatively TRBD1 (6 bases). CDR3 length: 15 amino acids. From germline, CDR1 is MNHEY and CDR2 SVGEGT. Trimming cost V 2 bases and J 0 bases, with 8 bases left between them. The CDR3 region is CASSYQGSSYNEQFF. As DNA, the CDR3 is TGTGCCAGCAGTTACCAGGGGAGCTCCTACAATGAGCAGTTCTTC.

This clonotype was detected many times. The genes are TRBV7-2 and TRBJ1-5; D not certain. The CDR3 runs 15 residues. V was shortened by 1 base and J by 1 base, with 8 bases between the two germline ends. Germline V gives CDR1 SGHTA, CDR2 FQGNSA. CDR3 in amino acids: CASSLVGQSNQPQHF. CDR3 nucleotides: TGTGCCAGCAGCTTAGTAGGCCAGAGCAATCAGCCCCAGCATTTT. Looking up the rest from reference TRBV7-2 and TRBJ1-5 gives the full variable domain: GAGVSQSPSNKVTEKGKDVELRCDPISGHTALYWYRQSLGQGLEFLIYFQGNSAPDKSGLPSDRFSAERTGGSVSTLTIQRTQQEDSAVYLCASSLVGQSNQPQHFGDGTRLSIL.

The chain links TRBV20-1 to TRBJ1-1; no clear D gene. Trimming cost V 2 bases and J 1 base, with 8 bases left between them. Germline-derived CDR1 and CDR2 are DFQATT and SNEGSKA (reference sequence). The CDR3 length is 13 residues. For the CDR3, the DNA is TGCAGTGCTAGAAGGACTGAGAACACTGAAGCTTTCTTT. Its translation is CSARRTENTEAFF.

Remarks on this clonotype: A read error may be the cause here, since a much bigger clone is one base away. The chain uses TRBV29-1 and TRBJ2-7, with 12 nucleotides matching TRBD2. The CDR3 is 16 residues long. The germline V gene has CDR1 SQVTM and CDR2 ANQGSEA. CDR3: CCVDGLAGGSSYEQYF. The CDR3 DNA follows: TGCTGCGTTGATGGGCTAGCGGGGGGGAGCTCCTACGAGCAGTACTTC.

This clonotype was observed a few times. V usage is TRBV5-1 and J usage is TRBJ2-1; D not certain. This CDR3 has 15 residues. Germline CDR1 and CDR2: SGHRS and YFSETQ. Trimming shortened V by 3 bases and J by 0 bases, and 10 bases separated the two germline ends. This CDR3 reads CASSYTVTSYNEQFF. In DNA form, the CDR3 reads TGCGCCAGCAGCTACACAGTAACCTCCTACAATGAGCAGTTCTTC.

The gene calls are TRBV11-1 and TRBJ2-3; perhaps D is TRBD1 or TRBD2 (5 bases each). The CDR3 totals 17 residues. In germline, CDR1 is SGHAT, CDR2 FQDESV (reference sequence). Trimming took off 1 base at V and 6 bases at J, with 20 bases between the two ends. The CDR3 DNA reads TGTGCCAGCAGCTTAGGATTACGGGACCGAATATGGGATACGCAGTATTTT. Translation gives CASSLGLRDRIWDTQYF.

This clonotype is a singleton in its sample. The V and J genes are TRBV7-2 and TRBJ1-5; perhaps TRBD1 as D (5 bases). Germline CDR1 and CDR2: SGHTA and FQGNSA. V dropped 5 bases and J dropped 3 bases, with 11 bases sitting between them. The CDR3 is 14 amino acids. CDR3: CASSQGVANQPQHF. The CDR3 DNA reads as TGTGCCAGCAGCCAGGGAGTGGCCAATCAGCCCCAGCATTTT. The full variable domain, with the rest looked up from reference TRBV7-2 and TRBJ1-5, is GAGVSQSPSNKVTEKGKDVELRCDPISGHTALYWYRQSLGQGLEFLIYFQGNSAPDKSGLPSDRFSAERTGGSVSTLTIQRTQQEDSAVYLCASSQGVANQPQHFGDGTRLSIL.

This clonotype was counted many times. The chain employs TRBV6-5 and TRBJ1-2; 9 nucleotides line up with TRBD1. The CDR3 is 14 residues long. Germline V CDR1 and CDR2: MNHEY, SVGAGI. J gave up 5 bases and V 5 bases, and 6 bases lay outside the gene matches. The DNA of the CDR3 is TGTGCCAGCAGTGACATGGACAGGGGTTATGGCTACACCTTC. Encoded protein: CASSDMDRGYGYTF.

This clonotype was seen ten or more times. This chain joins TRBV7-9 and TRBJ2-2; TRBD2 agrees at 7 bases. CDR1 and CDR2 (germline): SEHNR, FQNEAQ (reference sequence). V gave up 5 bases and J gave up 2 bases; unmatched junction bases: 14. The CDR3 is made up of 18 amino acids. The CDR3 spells CASSLLGEGVGNTGELFF. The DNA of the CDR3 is TGTGCCAGCAGCCTCCTTGGGGAGGGTGTGGGAAACACCGGGGAGCTGTTTTTT.

The CDR3 loop is CASGLDTLRRGVYNEQFF. The CDR3, as DNA: TGTGCTAGTGGTTTGGATACGCTACGGCGGGGGGTTTACAATGAGCAGTTCTTC. The V call is TRBV12-5, the J call TRBJ2-1; 8 bases map to TRBD2. V shed 1 base, J shed 4 bases, and the junction held 12 bases outside the gene matches. CDR3 length equals 18 residues. Germline lookup yields CDR1 LGHNT and CDR2 FRNRAP.

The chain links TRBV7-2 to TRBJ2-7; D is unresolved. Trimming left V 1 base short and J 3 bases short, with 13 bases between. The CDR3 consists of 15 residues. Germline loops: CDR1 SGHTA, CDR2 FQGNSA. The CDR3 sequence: CASSLGVGRIYEQYF. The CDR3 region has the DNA TGTGCCAGCAGCTTAGGGGTAGGACGTATCTACGAGCAGTACTTC.

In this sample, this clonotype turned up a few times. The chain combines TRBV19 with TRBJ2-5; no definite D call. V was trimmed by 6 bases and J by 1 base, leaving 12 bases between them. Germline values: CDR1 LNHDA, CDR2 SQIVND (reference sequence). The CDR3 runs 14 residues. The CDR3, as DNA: TGTGCCAGTAGCCGATCCTCCGGCCAAGAGACCCAGTACTTC. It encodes CASSRSSGQETQYF.

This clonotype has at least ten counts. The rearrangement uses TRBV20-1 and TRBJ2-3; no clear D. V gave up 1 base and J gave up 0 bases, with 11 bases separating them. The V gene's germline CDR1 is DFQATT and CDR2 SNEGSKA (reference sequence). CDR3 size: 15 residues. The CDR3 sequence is CSARALEPSTDTQYF. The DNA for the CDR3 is TGCAGTGCTAGAGCCCTAGAACCTAGCACAGATACGCAGTATTTT.

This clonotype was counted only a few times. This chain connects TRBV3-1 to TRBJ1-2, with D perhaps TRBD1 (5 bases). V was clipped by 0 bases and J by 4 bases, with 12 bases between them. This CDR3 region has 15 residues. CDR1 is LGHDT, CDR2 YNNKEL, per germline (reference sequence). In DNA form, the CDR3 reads TGTGCCAGCAGCCAAGAGGGGGGAGGAGGCTATGGCTACACCTTC. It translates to CASSQEGGGGYGYTF.

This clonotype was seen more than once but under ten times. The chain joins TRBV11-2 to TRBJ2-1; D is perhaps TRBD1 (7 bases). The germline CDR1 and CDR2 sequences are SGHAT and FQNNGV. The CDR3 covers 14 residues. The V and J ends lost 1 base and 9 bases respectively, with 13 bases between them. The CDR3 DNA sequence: TGTGCCAGCAGCTTAGTCAGGGGGGCAGCTGAGCAGTTCTTC. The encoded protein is CASSLVRGAAEQFF. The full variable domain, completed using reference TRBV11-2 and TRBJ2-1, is EAGVAQSPRYKIIEKRQSVAFWCNPISGHATLYWYQQILGQGPKLLIQFQNNGVVDDSQLPKDRFSAERLKGVDSTLKIQPAKLEDSAVYLCASSLVRGAAEQFFGPGTRLTVL.

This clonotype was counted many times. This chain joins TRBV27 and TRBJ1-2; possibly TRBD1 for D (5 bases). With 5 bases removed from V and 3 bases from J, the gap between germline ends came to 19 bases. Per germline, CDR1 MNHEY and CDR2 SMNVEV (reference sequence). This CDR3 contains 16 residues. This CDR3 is CASSSSPGDLYYGYTF. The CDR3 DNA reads TGTGCCAGCAGTAGTAGCCCGGGGGATCTGTACTATGGCTACACCTTC.

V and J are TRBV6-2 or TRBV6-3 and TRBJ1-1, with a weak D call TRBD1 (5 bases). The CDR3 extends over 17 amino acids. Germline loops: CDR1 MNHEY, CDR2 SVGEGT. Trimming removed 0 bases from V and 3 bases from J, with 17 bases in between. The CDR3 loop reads CASSYSTWTSWDTEAFF. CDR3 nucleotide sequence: TGTGCCAGCAGTTACTCGACGTGGACATCCTGGGACACTGAAGCTTTCTTT.